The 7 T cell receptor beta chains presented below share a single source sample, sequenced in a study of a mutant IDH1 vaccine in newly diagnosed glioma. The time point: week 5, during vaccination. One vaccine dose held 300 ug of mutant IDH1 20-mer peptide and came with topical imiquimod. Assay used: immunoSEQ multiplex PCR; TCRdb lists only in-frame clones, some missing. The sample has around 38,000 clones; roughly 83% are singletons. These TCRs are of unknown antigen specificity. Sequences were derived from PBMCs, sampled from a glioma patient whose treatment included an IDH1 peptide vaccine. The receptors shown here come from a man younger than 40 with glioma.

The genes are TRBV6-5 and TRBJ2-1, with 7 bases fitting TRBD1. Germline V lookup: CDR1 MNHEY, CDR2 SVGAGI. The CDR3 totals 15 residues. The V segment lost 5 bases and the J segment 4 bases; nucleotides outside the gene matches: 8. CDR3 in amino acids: CASSPSGTAYNEQFF. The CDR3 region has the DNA TGTGCCAGCAGTCCTTCCGGGACAGCTTACAATGAGCAGTTCTTC.

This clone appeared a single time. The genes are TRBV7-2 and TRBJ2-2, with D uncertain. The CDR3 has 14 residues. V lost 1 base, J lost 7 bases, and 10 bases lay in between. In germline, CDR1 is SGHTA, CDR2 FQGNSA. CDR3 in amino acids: CASSLEVGGGELFF. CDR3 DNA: TGTGCCAGCAGCTTAGAGGTTGGTGGCGGGGAGCTGTTTTTT.

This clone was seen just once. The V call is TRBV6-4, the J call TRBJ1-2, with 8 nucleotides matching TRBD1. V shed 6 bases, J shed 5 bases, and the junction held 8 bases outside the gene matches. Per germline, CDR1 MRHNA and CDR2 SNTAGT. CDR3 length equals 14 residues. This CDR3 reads CASRLDREHYGYTF. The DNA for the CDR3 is TGTGCCAGCAGATTGGACAGGGAACATTATGGCTACACCTTC.

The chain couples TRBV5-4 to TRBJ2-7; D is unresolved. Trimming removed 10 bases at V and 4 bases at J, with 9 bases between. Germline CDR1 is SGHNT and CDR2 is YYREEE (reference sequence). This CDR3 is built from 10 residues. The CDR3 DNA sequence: TGTGCCTACCTGGGATACGAGCAGTACTTC. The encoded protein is CAYLGYEQYF.

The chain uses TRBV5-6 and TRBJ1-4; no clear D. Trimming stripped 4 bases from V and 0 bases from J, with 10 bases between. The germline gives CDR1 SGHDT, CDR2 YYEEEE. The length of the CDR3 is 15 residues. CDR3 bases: TGTGCCAGCAGCGCGGGCCCATCAACTAATGAAAAACTGTTTTTT. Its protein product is CASSAGPSTNEKLFF.

The CDR3 is CASSLAYASGSYNEQFF. The DNA for the CDR3 is TGCGCCAGCAGCTTGGCCTATGCGAGCGGCTCCTACAATGAGCAGTTCTTC. V is TRBV5-1 and J is TRBJ2-1; D is perhaps TRBD2 (5 bases). The length of the CDR3 is 17 residues. Trimming took 0 bases from V and 0 from J, leaving 13 bases between them. The germline gives CDR1 SGHRS, CDR2 YFSETQ.

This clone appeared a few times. The CDR3 DNA sequence: TGCAGTGCTAGACTTGGTCAGCCCCAGCATTTT. This codes for CSARLGQPQHF. This rearrangement joins TRBV20-1 to TRBJ1-5; D call uncertain. CDR3 length equals 11 residues. Germline V CDR1 and CDR2: DFQATT, SNEGSKA (reference sequence). The V end was cut by 2 bases, the J end by 6 bases, with 5 bases between.